This TCR beta chain came from a study of radiation and T cells in renal cell carcinoma. Study as a whole: Nephrectomy followed 15 Gy stereotactic body radiation by 4 weeks.

Using immunoSEQ multiplex PCR, the repertoire was profiled, and TCRdb retains in-frame clones only, with some absent. The data contain tens of thousands of clones, more than 80% of them singletons. Trimming removed 5 bases from V and 3 bases from J, with 11 bases in between. The V gene's germline CDR1 is SGHRS and CDR2 YFSETQ. The CDR3 has 13 residues. Findings and caveats of the study: From baseline, blood top tumor clonotypes peaked at 2 weeks post-radiation. Baseline intratumoral clonotype presence is unknown without pretreatment biopsies.

Sample time point: blood 2 weeks post-SBRT. The treatment here: 15 Gy SBRT to primary tumor, nephrectomy 4 weeks later. After SBRT, blood was collected at 2 and 4 weeks, plus baseline. A note on this clone: The antigen is unknown.

The chain uses TRBV5-1 and TRBJ1-1, with D possibly being TRBD1 (5 bases). Material: blood, obtained from a patient whose treatment included radiotherapy and nephrectomy. The sequence was collected from a woman between 70 and 85 years old with renal cell carcinoma. The CDR3 loop reads CASRTGGDTEAFF. In nucleotides, the CDR3 is TGCGCCAGCAGAACCGGAGGGGACACTGAAGCTTTCTTT.